This T cell receptor beta chain was recorded in a study of regulatory T cells in long-lasting Graves disease. Study-wide results and limits: Persistent Graves' patients showed reduced TCR diversity versus newly diagnosed patients.

Comment on this clonotype: Its specificity is not known.

With 0 bases clipped from V and 5 bases from J, the junction kept 4 bases outside the gene matches. This CDR3 spans 14 amino acids. Germline lookup yields CDR1 SGHRS and CDR2 YFSETQ. The time point denotes: persistent/refractory GD, antithyroid drugs over 5 years with positive TRAb. PBMC-extracted RNA yielded the TCR library. To make TCR beta libraries, researchers used iRepertoire HTBI primers and Arm-PCR of CDR3 regions. Methods used by the authors: Detected in the samples were over 55 TRBV and approximately 14 TRBJ segments. TCRdb re-called the multiplex PCR reads with MiXCR, one entry per CDR3 protein. For this entry, the V and J calls and clone size follow TCRdb and not the study's own pipeline. The profile shows about 660,000 distinct CDR3 sequences, about 32% of them singletons.

The chain recombines TRBV5-1 with TRBJ1-1, with TRBD1 identical over 7 bases. This TCR came from a female donor with Graves disease. The sequencing here drew on peripheral blood mononuclear cells (PBMCs), taken when the disease was refractory, from a patient treated with antithyroid drugs. For the CDR3, the DNA is TGCGCCAGCAGCTTGGATAACAGGGGAACTGAAGCTTTCTTT. Protein product: CASSLDNRGTEAFF.